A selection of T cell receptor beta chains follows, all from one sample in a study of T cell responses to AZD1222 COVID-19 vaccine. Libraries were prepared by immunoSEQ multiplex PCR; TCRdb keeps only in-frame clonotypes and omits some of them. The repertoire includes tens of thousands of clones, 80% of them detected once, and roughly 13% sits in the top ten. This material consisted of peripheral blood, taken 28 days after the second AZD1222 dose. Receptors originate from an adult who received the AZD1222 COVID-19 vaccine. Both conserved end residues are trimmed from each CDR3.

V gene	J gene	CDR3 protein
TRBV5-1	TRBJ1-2	ASSSDSNYGYT
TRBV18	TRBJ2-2	ASSPQTGELF
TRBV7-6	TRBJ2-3	ASSLAGAPGVGAQY
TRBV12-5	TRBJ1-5	ASGFQQGARVNQPQH
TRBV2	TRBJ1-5	ASTSDSGVSNQPQH
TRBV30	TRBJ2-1	ASRAGASSYNEQF
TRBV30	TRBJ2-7	AWSVGTGGPYEQY
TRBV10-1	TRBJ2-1	ASSGPPYNEQF
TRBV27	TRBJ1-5	ASSSRTGAGWQPQH
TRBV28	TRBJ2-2	ATRPDRITGELF
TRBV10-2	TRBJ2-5	ASSDSRGETQY
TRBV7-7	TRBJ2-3	ASSSGLSTDTQY
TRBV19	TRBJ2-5	ASSKASPAGTEKETQY
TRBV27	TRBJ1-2	ATQGRGYGYT
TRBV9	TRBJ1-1	ASSAQGVSLTQPSEAF
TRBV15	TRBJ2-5	ATSRTGTGGETQY
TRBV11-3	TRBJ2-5	ASSPGTSGGTQETQY
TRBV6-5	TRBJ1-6	ASSYSRQGNSPLH
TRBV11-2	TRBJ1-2	ASSSYRESGYT
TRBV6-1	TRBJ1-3	ASSEPISGNTIY
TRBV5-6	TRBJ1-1	ASSLNREAF
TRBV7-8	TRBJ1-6	ASSLGNIAGESPLH
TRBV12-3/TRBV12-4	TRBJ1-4	ASSLGGGEKLF
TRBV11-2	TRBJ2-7	ASSSRGYQYEQY
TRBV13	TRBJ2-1	ASIQLAGADDNEQF
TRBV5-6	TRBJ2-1	ASRIQNSYNEQF
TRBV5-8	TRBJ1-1	ASTPRGGMETEAF
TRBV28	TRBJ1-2	ASMGRGPGGYT
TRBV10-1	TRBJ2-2	ASSPGQGAIGELF
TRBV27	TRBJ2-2	AARVGRNTGELF
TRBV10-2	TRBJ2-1	ASRNRGQGLNEQF
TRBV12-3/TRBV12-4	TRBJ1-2	ASSSRGYT
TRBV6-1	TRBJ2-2	ASSDPQRGGRELF
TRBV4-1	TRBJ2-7	ASSQDLRPPYEQY
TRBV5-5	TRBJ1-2	ASSLEQGSST
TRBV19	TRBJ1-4	ASNRGQNNEKLF
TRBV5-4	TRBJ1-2	ASSHPTGATGYT
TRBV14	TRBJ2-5	ASSRLTSGAQETQY